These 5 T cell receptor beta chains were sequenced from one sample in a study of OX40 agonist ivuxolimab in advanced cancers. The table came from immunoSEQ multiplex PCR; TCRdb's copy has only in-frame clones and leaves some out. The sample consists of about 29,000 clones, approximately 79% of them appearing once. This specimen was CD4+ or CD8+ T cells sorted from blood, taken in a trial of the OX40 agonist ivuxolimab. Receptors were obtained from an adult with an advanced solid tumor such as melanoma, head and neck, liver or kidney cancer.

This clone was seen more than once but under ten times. The CDR3, as DNA: TGTGCCAGCAGACTTACAGGGGGCAGGAATTACGAGCAGTACTTC. Protein sequence: CASRLTGGRNYEQYF. V gene TRBV28 combines with J gene TRBJ2-7, with TRBD1 matching 9 bases. J was trimmed by 4 bases and V by 6 bases; bases with no gene match: 10. Germline V lookup: CDR1 MDHEN, CDR2 SYDVKM. The CDR3 has 15 amino acids.

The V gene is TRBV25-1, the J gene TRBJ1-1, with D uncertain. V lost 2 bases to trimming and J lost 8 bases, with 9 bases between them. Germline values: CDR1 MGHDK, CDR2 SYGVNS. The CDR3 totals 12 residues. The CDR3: CASSEMKREAFF. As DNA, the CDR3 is TGTGCCAGCAGTGAAATGAAAAGGGAAGCTTTCTTT.

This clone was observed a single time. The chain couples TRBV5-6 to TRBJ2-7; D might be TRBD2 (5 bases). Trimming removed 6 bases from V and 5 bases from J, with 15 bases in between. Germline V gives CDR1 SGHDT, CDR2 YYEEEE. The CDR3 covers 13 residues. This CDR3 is CASTLTGVDEQYF. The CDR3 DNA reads TGTGCCAGCACCCTGACCGGGGTCGACGAGCAGTACTTC.

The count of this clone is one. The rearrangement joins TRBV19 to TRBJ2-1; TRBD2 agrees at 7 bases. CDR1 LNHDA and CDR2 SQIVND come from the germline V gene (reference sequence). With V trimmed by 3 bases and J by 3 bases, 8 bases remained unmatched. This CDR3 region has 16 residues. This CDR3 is CASSIGLADNYNEQFF. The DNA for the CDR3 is TGTGCCAGTAGTATTGGCCTAGCGGACAACTACAATGAGCAGTTCTTC.

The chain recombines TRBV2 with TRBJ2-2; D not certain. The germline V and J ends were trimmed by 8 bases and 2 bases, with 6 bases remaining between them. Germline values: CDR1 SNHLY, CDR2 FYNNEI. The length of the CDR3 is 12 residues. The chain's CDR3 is CASGVNTGELFF. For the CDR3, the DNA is TGTGCCAGCGGGGTTAACACCGGGGAGCTGTTTTTT.